Sequencing of this T cell receptor beta chain was carried out in a study of memory CD4+ T cells and cytomegalovirus serostatus. Per the authors' pipeline: After removing out-of-frame reads, around 2,100,000 distinct TCRbeta sequences remained. The protocol was immunoSEQ multiplex PCR, while the TCRdb copy is restricted to in-frame clones and leaves out a portion. V and J calls and clone size are copied from that table; D and trimming were computed from the DNA. The sample holds approximately 61,000 clones, about 81% seen once. Comments on this clone: Antigen: not known.

The germline gives CDR1 SEHNR, CDR2 FQNEAQ (reference sequence). Trimming removed 6 bases at V and 3 bases at J, with 12 bases between. This CDR3 is 14 amino acids long. Broader study findings: Each of around 69 CMV-associated TCRbeta sequences occurred in one to five individuals. Repertoires predicted CMV serostatus with median bootstrapped AUC of approximately 0.95.

Single viable CD3+CD4+CD8-CD45RO+ cells were sorted as the memory CD4+ T cells. After thawing, CD4+ T cells were positively selected. The TCR sequence derives from an adult in good health and CMV-seronegative. V is TRBV7-9 and J is TRBJ1-3; a possible D gene is TRBD1 (6 bases). The specimen was memory CD4+ T cells from blood. Here the CDR3 reads CASRGGGYGNTIYF. DNA for the CDR3: TGTGCCAGCAGAGGAGGGGGATATGGAAACACCATATATTTT.